The entry below gives a single T cell receptor (beta chain) sequence along with its context. Its antigen is still unknown. This specimen comes from a study of long-term antiretroviral therapy in people with HIV. Findings and caveats of the study: Repertoires from HIV showed CDR3 length ranges narrower than those of controls. Blood collection from the mid-2000s to the late 2010s possibly occurred under older ART regimens.

Germline CDR1 reads SGHRS; CDR2 reads YFSETQ. The CDR3 runs 15 residues. Trimming cost V 6 bases and J 9 bases, with 19 bases left between them. Researchers report immunoSEQ v3.0 was run at survey level. The protocol was immunoSEQ multiplex PCR, while the TCRdb copy is restricted to in-frame clones and leaves out a portion. The sample contains around 40,000 clones, approximately 86% of which appear only once. This clonotype was obtained from a woman aged 45 to 65 with HIV. Sequenced here: unsorted PBMCs, sampled 0.1 years before starting antiretroviral therapy. This chain links TRBV5-1 with TRBJ1-6; D gene unclear. The DNA of the CDR3 is TGCGCCAGCACCTCCTCCGGGGTAAAGGGTTCACCCCTCCACTTT. This encodes CASTSSGVKGSPLHF.